These 14 T cell receptor beta chains share one sample of origin, sequenced in a study of shared clonotypes between healthy human individuals. The data were produced by immunoSEQ multiplex PCR, yet TCRdb's version contains in-frame clones alone and is incomplete. There are some 680,000 clones in the sample; 60% to 75% occur only once, and 1.5% to 2% lies in the top ten. Sequencing was performed on memory CD4+ T cells sorted from blood. The subset denotes: CD45RA-negative fraction. These receptors originate from a woman aged 30 to 39 in good health.

V is TRBV4-1 and J is TRBJ2-3; the D is unclear. The CDR3 consists of 13 residues. Germline V gives CDR1 MGHRA, CDR2 YSYEKL. V lost 4 bases to trimming and J lost 6 bases, with 11 bases between them. In nucleotides, the CDR3 is TGCGCCAGCAGCCCATATGGACCGGATACGCAGTATTTT. Translated: CASSPYGPDTQYF.

The J gene is TRBJ1-1, the V gene TRBV7-2, with unresolved D. Trimming took 6 bases from V and 5 from J, leaving 16 bases between them. The V gene's germline CDR1 is SGHTA and CDR2 FQGNSA. The CDR3 length is 14 residues. The CDR3 protein is CASRLYGPLTEAFF. CDR3 DNA: TGTGCCAGCAGATTATACGGACCCCTGACTGAAGCTTTCTTT.

This clone was detected many times. The rearrangement links TRBV7-9 to TRBJ1-4; D remains ambiguous. V lost 5 bases, J lost 4 bases, and 11 bases lay in between. The CDR3 consists of 14 residues. The V gene's germline CDR1 is SEHNR and CDR2 FQNEAQ (reference sequence). The CDR3 is CASSQGRDNEKLFF. In DNA, the CDR3 is TGTGCCAGCAGCCAAGGACGGGATAATGAAAAACTGTTTTTT.

J is TRBJ1-5 and V is TRBV27, with D maybe TRBD1 (6 bases). Trimming stripped 5 bases from V and 2 bases from J, with 16 bases between. Germline V CDR1 and CDR2: MNHEY, SMNVEV (reference sequence). The CDR3 has 16 residues. The DNA for the CDR3 is TGTGCCAGCAGTCCCCAGACAGGAGGAGGCAATCAGCCCCAGCATTTT. Translated: CASSPQTGGGNQPQHF.

V usage is TRBV2 and J usage is TRBJ2-5, with D tentatively TRBD1 (5 bases). Looked up from germline, CDR1 is SNHLY and CDR2 is FYNNEI. The CDR3 extends over 13 amino acids. The ends were cut back, 11 bases at V and 3 bases at J, with 16 bases in the middle. DNA of the CDR3: TGTGCCTCCGCGTACAGGAGAAAAGAGACCCAGTACTTC. It yields the protein CASAYRRKETQYF.

With respect to this clone: This specimen includes other DNA sequences encoding the same CDR3. The rearrangement links TRBV7-9 to TRBJ1-2; 10 positions match TRBD1. The CDR3 has 14 amino acids. V was pared by 3 bases and J by 6 bases, with 4 bases of the junction left unmatched. CDR1 and CDR2 from the germline V gene are SEHNR and FQNEAQ (reference sequence). For the CDR3, the DNA is TGTGCCAGCAGCTTCGGACAGGGGGGGAATGGCTACACCTTC. Residues: CASSFGQGGNGYTF.

In its sample, this clone was seen a few times. The chain recombines TRBV5-4 with TRBJ1-2, with D perhaps TRBD1 (5 bases). Germline values: CDR1 SGHNT, CDR2 YYREEE (reference sequence). V lost 2 bases to trimming and J lost 2 bases, with 7 bases between them. The CDR3 contains 13 residues. The CDR3 loop reads CASSFDRNYGYTF. The DNA of the CDR3 is TGTGCCAGCAGCTTCGACAGAAACTATGGCTACACCTTC.

The V call is TRBV10-3, the J call TRBJ2-5, with D unresolved. Trimming took off 4 bases at V and 2 bases at J, with 8 bases between the two ends. Germline loops: CDR1 ENHRY, CDR2 SYGVKD. The CDR3 runs 13 residues. The CDR3 sequence: CAISGPVQETQYF. The CDR3 nucleotides are TGTGCCATCAGTGGGCCAGTTCAAGAGACCCAGTACTTC.

V and J are TRBV10-2 and TRBJ2-7, with 9 bases lining up with TRBD2. The CDR3 loop spans 15 amino acids. V dropped 7 bases and J dropped 2; count of bases not matched to a gene: 9. CDR1 is WSHSY, CDR2 SAAADI, per germline. CDR3 in DNA: TGCGCCAGCAACCCTCGGGCTAGCGGGACCTACGAGCAGTACTTC. The encoded protein is CASNPRASGTYEQYF.

This clone was found a few times. The sample carries other DNA sequences with the same CDR3. The CDR3 loop reads CASSLEVGNTGELFF. CDR3 nucleotide sequence: TGCGCCAGCAGCTTGGAGGTTGGGAACACCGGGGAGCTGTTTTTT. This chain links TRBV5-1 with TRBJ2-2, with D uncertain. CDR3 length equals 15 residues. The V end was cut by 0 bases, the J end by 1 base, with 7 bases between. The germline V gene encodes CDR1 SGHRS and CDR2 YFSETQ.

The genes are TRBV6-5 and TRBJ2-3; D gene unclear. This CDR3 has 11 residues. V was shortened by 6 bases and J by 5 bases, with 6 bases between the two germline ends. Germline-derived CDR1 and CDR2 are MNHEY and SVGAGI. The CDR3 is CASRHRDTQYF. CDR3 coding DNA: TGTGCCAGCAGGCATAGAGATACGCAGTATTTT.

The CDR3 reads CASSKGLAGYNEQFF. The CDR3 DNA follows: TGTGCCAGCAGTAAGGGACTAGCGGGTTACAATGAGCAGTTCTTC. The gene calls are TRBV6-5 and TRBJ2-1; TRBD2 matches 12 bases. Trimming cost V 5 bases and J 4 bases; bases outside gene matches: 3. Looked up from germline, CDR1 is MNHEY and CDR2 is SVGAGI. The CDR3 contains 15 residues.

This chain uses TRBV7-9 with TRBJ2-7, with D perhaps matching TRBD2 (6 bases). Trimming took off 2 bases at V and 3 bases at J, with 14 bases between the two ends. This CDR3 region has 15 residues. Looked up from germline, CDR1 is SEHNR and CDR2 is FQNEAQ (reference sequence). The CDR3 reads CASSLPGPGVYEQYF. In nucleotides, the CDR3 is TGTGCCAGCAGCTTACCGGGACCGGGGGTCTACGAGCAGTACTTC.

The chain carries TRBV6-1 and TRBJ2-5; no clear D. CDR3 length equals 14 residues. The V end lost 1 base, the J end lost 1 base, and 7 bases lay between the germline ends. Germline CDR1 and CDR2: MNHNS and SASEGT. The CDR3 reads CASSEDGSQETQYF. The CDR3 coding sequence is TGTGCCAGCAGTGAAGACGGCTCCCAAGAGACCCAGTACTTC.